Presented here are 16 T cell receptor beta chains from one specimen sequenced in a study of cytomegalovirus exposure and HLA in healthy donors. The table came from immunoSEQ multiplex PCR; TCRdb's copy has only in-frame clones and leaves some out. This sample carries 140,000 or so clones, 89% of them seen once, and the ten largest clones take around 9%. Sequenced sample: PBMCs. The receptors shown here come from a young woman in good health and CMV-seropositive.

The V call is TRBV5-4, the J call TRBJ1-2; 7 positions match TRBD1. J was trimmed by 4 bases and V by 1 base; bases with no gene match: 4. The CDR3 contains 14 residues. Germline V gene lookup returns CDR1 SGHNT and CDR2 YYREEE (reference sequence). Here the CDR3 reads CASSLQGVGYGYTF. The CDR3 bases are TGTGCCAGCAGCTTGCAGGGGGTAGGCTATGGCTACACCTTC.

This clone was detected once. The J gene is TRBJ2-7, the V gene TRBV6-5; 9 bases map to TRBD1. CDR1 and CDR2 from the germline V gene are MNHEY and SVGAGI. The J segment lost 5 bases and the V segment lost 2 bases, leaving 7 bases of the junction unmatched. CDR3 length equals 15 residues. The CDR3 region has the DNA TGTGCCAGCAGTTACACGACCGGGACAGGGAACGAGCAGTACTTC. Translating it yields CASSYTTGTGNEQYF.

This chain connects TRBV6-5 to TRBJ2-7; no clear D. This CDR3 is 13 amino acids long. V was trimmed by 5 bases and J by 2 bases, leaving 10 bases between them. Germline CDR1 is MNHEY and CDR2 is SVGAGI. The chain's CDR3 is CASSPTPPYEQYF. The CDR3 bases are TGTGCCAGCAGTCCCACTCCCCCCTACGAGCAGTACTTC.

This clone came up once. The J gene is TRBJ2-7, the V gene TRBV4-2; weak D call: TRBD1 (5 bases). CDR1 LGHNA and CDR2 YNFKEQ come from the germline V gene. The V end lost 1 base, the J end lost 1 base, and 11 bases lay between the germline ends. This CDR3 spans 15 amino acids. The CDR3 bases are TGTGCCAGCAGCCAAGTGCCAGGGCCTTCCTACGAGCAGTACTTC. Protein: CASSQVPGPSYEQYF.

The chain couples TRBV7-8 to TRBJ2-5; TRBD2 agrees at 8 bases. CDR3 length: 15 residues. V shed 5 bases and J 4 bases; nucleotides not matched to a gene: 9. Germline V gene data show CDR1 as SGHVS and CDR2 as FQNEAQ. The CDR3 is CASSPSAGAPETQYF. The DNA of the CDR3 is TGTGCCAGCAGCCCCTCAGCGGGGGCCCCAGAGACCCAGTACTTC.

This clone was seen a handful of times. CDR3 region: CASSYKTGSTEAFF. The CDR3 DNA sequence: TGTGCCAGCAGTTACAAGACGGGGAGCACTGAAGCTTTCTTT. This chain joins TRBV28 and TRBJ1-1; D not resolved. This CDR3 spans 14 amino acids. Per germline, CDR1 MDHEN and CDR2 SYDVKM. Trimming took off 4 bases at V and 4 bases at J, with 13 bases between the two ends.

This CDR3 is CASKVNRGNTIYF. For the CDR3, the DNA is TGCGCCAGCAAGGTCAACAGGGGAAACACCATATATTTT. The gene calls are TRBV10-1 and TRBJ1-3; perhaps TRBD1 as D (5 bases). In germline, CDR1 is WNHNN, CDR2 SYGVQD (reference sequence). The CDR3 length is 13 residues. Between the trimmed V and J ends, which lost 7 bases and 4 bases, there was a span of 11 bases.

This rearrangement joins TRBV7-2 to TRBJ2-7, with 7 bases identical to TRBD2. Germline CDR1 SGHTA, CDR2 FQGNSA. The CDR3 contains 13 residues. The junction had 3 bases not matched to a gene; V was cut back by 5 bases and J by 2 bases. CDR3 in amino acids: CASSPLAAYEQYF. The CDR3 nucleotides read TGTGCCAGCAGCCCCCTAGCGGCCTACGAGCAGTACTTC.

Concerning this clone itself: One end of the junction is discordant with germline, which a read error may explain. This rearrangement joins TRBV14 to TRBJ1-2; no firm D call. This CDR3 region has 12 residues. Germline V gene data show CDR1 as SGHDN and CDR2 as FVKESK. CDR3 sequence: CASSQDRIWRAF. CDR3 DNA: TGTGCCAGCAGCCAAGATCGGATTTGGAGGGCCTTC.

In this sample, this clone turned up once. V gene TRBV9 combines with J gene TRBJ1-1, with D maybe TRBD1 (6 bases). CDR1 SGDLS and CDR2 YYNGEE come from the germline V gene. V was clipped by 4 bases and J by 11 bases, with 21 bases between them. The CDR3 sequence is 14 residues long. CDR3 loop: CASSLTRDNPEAFF. DNA for the CDR3: TGTGCCAGCAGCCTGACCCGGGACAACCCAGAGGCTTTCTTT.

V is TRBV10-3 and J is TRBJ1-4; D may be TRBD1 (6 bases). The germline V gene encodes CDR1 ENHRY and CDR2 SYGVKD. CDR3 size: 17 residues. Trimming took off 5 bases at V and 4 bases at J, with 20 bases between the two ends. The CDR3 is CAISTGPPAGVNEKLFF. The CDR3 DNA reads as TGTGCCATCAGTACAGGGCCACCGGCAGGGGTTAATGAAAAACTGTTTTTT.

The rearrangement joins TRBV27 to TRBJ2-7, with 9 bases fitting TRBD2. The CDR3 extends over 15 amino acids. V was clipped by 6 bases and J by 5 bases; unmatched bases: 11. CDR1 MNHEY and CDR2 SMNVEV come from the germline V gene (reference sequence). The CDR3 nucleotides read TGTGCCAGCAGCCGCCGACTAGCGGCCCTCCACGAGCAGTACTTC. It encodes CASSRRLAALHEQYF.

This rearrangement joins TRBV10-3 to TRBJ2-5; D is perhaps TRBD2 (5 bases). The CDR3 covers 13 residues. Germline CDR1 ENHRY, CDR2 SYGVKD. V dropped 4 bases and J dropped 1 base, with 7 bases sitting between them. This CDR3 reads CAISAGGQETQYF. CDR3 sequence (DNA): TGTGCCATCAGTGCTGGAGGCCAAGAGACCCAGTACTTC.

This clone was seen just once. This chain uses TRBV4-1 with TRBJ2-1, with 14 bases aligning to TRBD2. The trim removed 2 bases at V and 10 bases at J, leaving 7 bases unmatched. The CDR3 loop spans 16 amino acids. Germline loops: CDR1 MGHRA, CDR2 YSYEKL. CDR3 sequence reads: CASSQPTSGGAREQFF. In DNA, the CDR3 is TGCGCCAGCAGCCAACCGACTAGCGGGGGGGCCAGGGAGCAGTTCTTC.

The CDR3 DNA follows: TGTGCCACCCTAGAGGGGGGCACAGATACGCAGTATTTT. It specifies CATLEGGTDTQYF. The V gene is TRBV2, the J gene TRBJ2-3, with D tentatively TRBD1 (6 bases). The germline CDR1 and CDR2 sequences are SNHLY and FYNNEI. The CDR3 covers 13 residues. Trimming left V 10 bases short and J 1 base short, with 12 bases between.

In regard to this clone: Different DNA sequences within this sample yield the same CDR3. This chain connects TRBV11-2 to TRBJ2-7; the match to TRBD2 covers 10 bases. The CDR3 sequence is 15 residues long. Germline lookup yields CDR1 SGHAT and CDR2 FQNNGV. The trim removed 2 bases at V and 3 bases at J, leaving 4 bases unmatched. CDR3 in DNA: TGTGCCAGCAGCTTATGGACTAGCGGAGTCTACGAGCAGTACTTC. It is translated as CASSLWTSGVYEQYF. Full variable domain (outside the CDR3, taken from reference TRBV11-2 and TRBJ2-7): EAGVAQSPRYKIIEKRQSVAFWCNPISGHATLYWYQQILGQGPKLLIQFQNNGVVDDSQLPKDRFSAERLKGVDSTLKIQPAKLEDSAVYLCASSLWTSGVYEQYFGPGTRLTVT.